These 24 T cell receptor beta chains were all obtained from the same sample, sequenced in a study of blood T cell repertoires in COVID-19 (TCRdb year 2020). The method was the immunoSEQ multiplex PCR assay. TCRdb holds this immuneACCESS table with in-frame rearrangements only. Some clones are missing; in checked studies, unresolved V genes explain under half, and the rest has no known cause. This sample gives about 220,000 clones in total; roughly 85% of them show up just once. The ten largest account for about 3.8% of the sample. Input material: peripheral blood. These receptors were collected from an elderly woman with acute or convalescent COVID-19.

This clone appeared once. This rearrangement joins TRBV5-4 to TRBJ2-5, with TRBD2 matching 8 bases. Germline CDR1 reads SGHNT; CDR2 reads YYREEE (reference sequence). Unmatched junction bases numbered 12, after V lost 0 bases and J lost 5 bases. The CDR3 contains 17 residues. The CDR3, as DNA: TGTGCCAGCAGCTTGGGTGGCGGGGGGTTATCTGGGGAGACCCAGTACTTC. Translating it yields CASSLGGGGLSGETQYF.

This chain uses TRBV7-9 with TRBJ1-2; TRBD1 might be the D (5 bases). Germline CDR1 SEHNR, CDR2 FQNEAQ (reference sequence). The CDR3 has 15 residues. V was cut by 3 bases and J by 6 bases, with 17 bases left in between. CDR3 in DNA: TGTGCCAGCAGCTTTTGGGTGCCCGGGGGGGATGGCTACACCTTC. Translation: CASSFWVPGGDGYTF.

This clone was seen once. This sequence joins TRBV6-1 and TRBJ1-5; 9 nucleotides line up with TRBD1. The junction had 3 bases not matched to a gene; V was cut back by 3 bases and J by 0 bases. The CDR3 extends over 16 amino acids. CDR1 is MNHNS and CDR2 is SASEGT in the germline V gene. The CDR3 loop is CASSEGQGPSNQPQHF. For the CDR3, the DNA is TGTGCCAGCAGTGAGGGACAGGGACCTAGCAATCAGCCCCAGCATTTT.

The CDR3 coding sequence is TGTGCCAGCAGCAAAACTTGGGGAGGCAATGAGCAGTTCTTC. Amino acid sequence: CASSKTWGGNEQFF. The gene calls are TRBV6-5 and TRBJ2-1; possible D gene TRBD2, 6 bases. Trimming left V 6 bases short and J 6 bases short, with 15 bases between. Germline CDR1 and CDR2: MNHEY and SVGAGI. This CDR3 contains 14 residues.

This chain links TRBV30 with TRBJ1-6, with 7 bases that match TRBD1. V lost 2 bases, J lost 5 bases, and 6 bases stayed unmatched. Germline loops: CDR1 GTSNPN, CDR2 SVGIG (reference sequence). The CDR3 spans 15 residues. In nucleotides, the CDR3 is TGTGCCTGGAGTCCTGACAGGGTGAATAATTCACCCCTCCACTTT. It translates to CAWSPDRVNNSPLHF.

J is TRBJ1-1 and V is TRBV5-8, with D perhaps TRBD1 (5 bases). Germline V lookup: CDR1 SGHTS, CDR2 YDEGEE. The CDR3 runs 13 residues. V was clipped by 8 bases and J by 6 bases, with 17 bases between them. The CDR3 coding sequence is TGTGCCAGTATGAAAACGGGGGTTTCTGAAGCTTTCTTT. The encoded protein is CASMKTGVSEAFF.

This chain joins TRBV4-2 and TRBJ2-1; 9 bases align to TRBD1. CDR3 size: 16 residues. Germline CDR1 and CDR2: LGHNA and YNFKEQ. Losses at the gene ends were 0 bases for V and 7 bases for J; bases not matched to a gene: 7. CDR3 region: CASSQDLGTGWNEQFF. The CDR3 nucleotides read TGTGCCAGCAGCCAAGATCTCGGGACAGGGTGGAATGAGCAGTTCTTC.

The chain has TRBV24-1 and TRBJ1-2; TRBD1 agrees at 8 bases. Per the germline V gene, CDR1 is KGHDR and CDR2 is SFDVKD. The CDR3 has 14 amino acids. The trim removed 3 bases at V and 2 bases at J, leaving 1 base unmatched. This chain's CDR3 is CATSDGQGNYGYTF. The CDR3 coding sequence is TGTGCCACCAGTGATGGACAGGGCAACTATGGCTACACCTTC.

This clone was detected only a few times. The chain has TRBV11-2 and TRBJ2-2; TRBD2 is a possible D gene (6 bases). This CDR3 is built from 16 residues. The germline V and J ends were trimmed by 6 bases and 7 bases, with 21 bases remaining between them. In germline, CDR1 is SGHAT, CDR2 FQNNGV. In DNA form, the CDR3 reads TGTGCCAGCAGAGGCGGCCGGGACTCGTCCCGCGGGGAGCTGTTTTTT. It yields the protein CASRGGRDSSRGELFF.

The rearrangement joins TRBV6-5 to TRBJ1-3; 7 bases agree with TRBD1. Per germline, CDR1 MNHEY and CDR2 SVGAGI. This CDR3 is built from 15 residues. Trimming at V came to 5 bases and at J to 2 bases, leaving 6 bases not matched to a gene. CDR3 DNA sequence: TGTGCCAGCAGTCCCCCAGGGGGGCCTGGAAACACCATATATTTT. Protein sequence: CASSPPGGPGNTIYF.

V is TRBV25-1 and J is TRBJ1-1; D call uncertain. The CDR3 consists of 14 residues. CDR1 is MGHDK, CDR2 SYGVNS, per germline. V lost 2 bases to trimming and J lost 2 bases, with 9 bases between them. In nucleotides, the CDR3 is TGTGCCAGCAGTGAAGCGGCAGACAACACTGAAGCTTTCTTT. Protein sequence: CASSEAADNTEAFF.

CDR3 in amino acids: CASSQTGVASYNSPLHF. CDR3 nucleotide sequence: TGTGCCAGCAGTCAGACAGGGGTGGCCTCCTATAATTCACCCCTCCACTTT. The chain uses TRBV6-6 and TRBJ1-6; 8 bases match TRBD1. The CDR3 length is 17 residues. Germline V gene sequence: CDR1 MNHNY, CDR2 SVGAGI (reference sequence). The V and J ends lost 5 bases and 0 bases, in that order; junction bases with no gene match: 6.

This clone was observed once. The rearrangement joins TRBV7-9 to TRBJ1-4, with 8 nucleotides matching TRBD1. The J segment lost 4 bases and the V segment lost 1 base, leaving 8 bases of the junction unmatched. This CDR3 has 17 residues. Germline loops: CDR1 SEHNR, CDR2 FQNEAQ (reference sequence). The CDR3 sequence: CASSLEMGGQVNEKLFF. Here the CDR3 DNA reads TGTGCCAGCAGCTTAGAAATGGGGGGACAGGTTAATGAAAAACTGTTTTTT.

This CDR3 reads CASSPRGLEASGGSSYNEQFF. For the CDR3, the DNA is TGTGCCAGCTCACCACGTGGGCTCGAGGCTAGCGGGGGGAGCTCCTACAATGAGCAGTTCTTC. This chain uses TRBV18 with TRBJ2-1; 11 bases map to TRBD2. Trimming removed 1 base from V and 0 bases from J; junction bases left unmatched: 14. Germline V gene sequence: CDR1 KGHSH, CDR2 LQKENI. The CDR3 is made up of 21 amino acids.

The V gene is TRBV7-2, the J gene TRBJ1-1; no definite D call. The V end was cut by 1 base, the J end by 6 bases, with 9 bases between. The CDR3 covers 13 residues. Germline V CDR1 and CDR2: SGHTA, FQGNSA. CDR3 protein: CASSLVGRPEAFF. CDR3 bases: TGTGCCAGCAGCTTAGTAGGGAGACCTGAAGCTTTCTTT.

V gene TRBV2 combines with J gene TRBJ1-4, with TRBD1 as a possible D gene (5 bases). Germline CDR1 SNHLY, CDR2 FYNNEI. Trimming shortened V by 7 bases and J by 0 bases, and 12 bases separated the two germline ends. This CDR3 is built from 15 residues. The CDR3 sequence: CASKPGLATNEKLFF. For the CDR3, the DNA is TGTGCCAGCAAGCCGGGACTCGCAACTAATGAAAAACTGTTTTTT.

The chain couples TRBV19 to TRBJ1-5; D perhaps matches TRBD1 (5 bases). CDR3 length equals 16 residues. Trimming left V 4 bases short and J 0 bases short, with 13 bases between. The germline CDR1 and CDR2 sequences are LNHDA and SQIVND (reference sequence). CDR3 sequence (DNA): TGTGCCAGTAGTAGAATAGACAGAGATAGCAATCAGCCCCAGCATTTT. It translates to CASSRIDRDSNQPQHF.

The chain has TRBV29-1 and TRBJ2-3; TRBD1 matches at 9 bases. CDR3 length equals 14 residues. V lost 8 bases and J lost 1; bases outside the gene matches: 7. Germline CDR1 is SQVTM and CDR2 is ANQGSEA. The CDR3: CSTKRTGGTDTQYF. CDR3 sequence (DNA): TGCAGCACCAAACGGACAGGGGGCACAGATACGCAGTATTTT.

This chain joins TRBV28 and TRBJ1-2, with TRBD1 matching over 8 bases. V was clipped by 11 bases and J by 0 bases; unmatched bases: 8. CDR1 MDHEN and CDR2 SYDVKM come from the germline V gene. CDR3 length: 14 amino acids. CDR3 amino acids: CAGAQGAPNYGYTF. The CDR3 DNA is TGTGCCGGAGCCCAGGGGGCACCTAACTATGGCTACACCTTC.

V gene TRBV6-4 combines with J gene TRBJ1-5; a weak D match, TRBD1 (5 bases). The CDR3 runs to 14 residues. CDR1 is MRHNA and CDR2 is SNTAGT in the germline V gene. Between the trimmed V and J ends, which lost 9 bases and 0 bases, there was a span of 12 bases. As DNA, the CDR3 is TGTGCCAGTTGGGGGGACTATAGCAATCAGCCCCAGCATTTT. It specifies CASWGDYSNQPQHF.

The chain uses TRBV7-3 and TRBJ1-2; 8 positions agree with TRBD1. The CDR3 loop spans 15 amino acids. Trimming cost V 3 bases and J 0 bases; bases outside gene matches: 3. Looked up from germline, CDR1 is SGHTA and CDR2 is FQGTGA. DNA of the CDR3: TGTGCCAGCAGCTTGGGGACAGGCGCTAACTATGGCTACACCTTC. Translation gives CASSLGTGANYGYTF.

The chain recombines TRBV5-1 with TRBJ1-2; 12 bases are a match to TRBD1. After removal of 4 bases from V and 4 bases from J, the junction contained 5 bases not matched to a gene. The CDR3 runs to 15 residues. Germline assignment: CDR1 SGHRS and CDR2 YFSETQ. CDR3 in DNA: TGCGCCAGCAGCAGCGGGACAGGGGGCATCTATGGCTACACCTTC. Protein product: CASSSGTGGIYGYTF.

This chain connects TRBV5-8 to TRBJ2-3, with TRBD2 matching over 10 bases. V lost 4 bases to trimming and J lost 7 bases; unmatched junction nucleotides: 6. There are 14 residues in the CDR3. Per the germline V gene, CDR1 is SGHTS and CDR2 is YDEGEE. CDR3 nucleotide sequence: TGTGCCAGCAGCCCAGCGGGGGGGCCTTATACGCAGTATTTT. Protein sequence: CASSPAGGPYTQYF.

A few counts support this clone. The chain uses TRBV19 and TRBJ2-1; 12 bases align to TRBD2. CDR3 length: 15 amino acids. Looked up from germline, CDR1 is LNHDA and CDR2 is SQIVND (reference sequence). The ends lost 5 bases at V and 7 bases at J; junction bases unmatched: 6. Here the CDR3 reads CASSPSSGGANEQFF. The CDR3 coding sequence is TGTGCCAGTAGTCCCTCTAGCGGGGGGGCGAATGAGCAGTTCTTC.